This TCR beta chain was recorded in a study of beta chain features in type 1 diabetes. Study-level findings and limits: People with Type 1 diabetes carried modestly yet significantly shorter TCRB CDR3s in all four CD4+ subsets. Insertion counts at VDJ junctions were lower in type 1 diabetes patients, who also showed more deletions there.

The germline gives CDR1 SGHRS, CDR2 YFSETQ. The CDR3 length is 14 residues. Trimming cost V 4 bases and J 5 bases, with 15 bases left between them. With regard to this clone: Its antigen is unknown.

Of the isolated RNA, all was reverse transcribed, and so the sequenced material was expressed TCRB transcripts. Here immunoSEQ multiplex PCR was the method, and the copy in TCRdb shows in-frame clones only, minus some. The repertoire holds around 240,000 clones, with about a sixth as singletons. The rearrangement uses TRBV5-1 and TRBJ2-5; TRBD2 might be the D (6 bases). This sequence originates from a man aged 25-45 years with type 1 diabetes. The sequencing input was naive CD4+ T cells from blood. The CDR3 sequence is CASSPASEGETQYF. CDR3 nucleotide sequence: TGCGCCAGCAGCCCTGCTAGCGAAGGGGAGACCCAGTACTTC.